This is a list of T cell receptor beta chains from one sample in a study of blood T cell repertoires in COVID-19. The repertoire was sequenced with immunoSEQ multiplex PCR; TCRdb's copy has only in-frame clones and lacks some. The sample carries roughly 12,000 clones, roughly four fifths recorded once. Sample: peripheral blood. These TCRs come from a man at least 80 years old with acute or convalescent COVID-19. Both conserved end residues are trimmed from each CDR3.

V gene	J gene	CDR3 protein
TRBV15	TRBJ1-6	ATSYRQANSPLH
TRBV4-1	TRBJ2-2	ASSPGLAGGRRTGELF
TRBV30	TRBJ2-3	ATGLAGGSTDTQY
TRBV5-1	TRBJ2-7	ASSLSQGAGEQY
TRBV27	TRBJ1-6	ASSARQYSPLH
TRBV30	TRBJ2-3	AWSLEVTDTQY
TRBV7-2	TRBJ1-1	ASSLDRAVTEAF
TRBV3-1/TRBV3-2	TRBJ2-5	ASSVDSGPQETQY
TRBV9	TRBJ1-6	ASSSFGTNYNSPLH
TRBV4-1	TRBJ2-5	ASSQGVQGIRETQY
TRBV28	TRBJ1-2	ASSHSTGNYGYT
TRBV5-6	TRBJ1-2	ASSLDTGNYGYT
TRBV11-2	TRBJ1-1	ASSLGDRPLGAF